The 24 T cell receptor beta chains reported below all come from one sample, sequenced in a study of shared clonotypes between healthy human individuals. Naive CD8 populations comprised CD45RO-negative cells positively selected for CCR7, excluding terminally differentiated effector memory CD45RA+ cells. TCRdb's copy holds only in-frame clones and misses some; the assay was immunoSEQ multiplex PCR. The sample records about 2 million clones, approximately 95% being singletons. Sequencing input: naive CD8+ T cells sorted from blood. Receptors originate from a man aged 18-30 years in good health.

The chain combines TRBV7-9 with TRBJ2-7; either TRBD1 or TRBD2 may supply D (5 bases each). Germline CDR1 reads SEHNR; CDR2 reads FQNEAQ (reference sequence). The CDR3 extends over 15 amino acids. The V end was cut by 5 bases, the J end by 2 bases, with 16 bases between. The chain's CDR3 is CASSHYPGRPYEQYF. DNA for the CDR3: TGTGCCAGCAGCCATTACCCGGGACGGCCCTACGAGCAGTACTTC. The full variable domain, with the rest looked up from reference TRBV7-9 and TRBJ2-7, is DTGVSQNPRHKITKRGQNVTFRCDPISEHNRLYWYRQTLGQGPEFLTYFQNEAQLEKSRLLSDRFSAERPKGSFSTLEIQRTEQGDSAMYLCASSHYPGRPYEQYFGPGTRLTVT.

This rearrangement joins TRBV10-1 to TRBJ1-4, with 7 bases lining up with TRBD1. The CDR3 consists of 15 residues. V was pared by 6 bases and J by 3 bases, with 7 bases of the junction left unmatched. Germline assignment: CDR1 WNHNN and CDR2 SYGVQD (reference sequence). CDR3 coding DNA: TGCGCCAGCAGATACCCCGGGACAGCTAATGAAAAACTGTTTTTT. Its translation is CASRYPGTANEKLFF.

CDR3: CASSKGQYNSPLHF. The CDR3 region has the DNA TGTGCCAGCAGTAAGGGACAGTATAATTCACCCCTCCACTTT. The chain combines TRBV6-1 with TRBJ1-6; 7 positions agree with TRBD1. Germline CDR1 is MNHNS and CDR2 is SASEGT. There are 14 residues in the CDR3. The V gene end was trimmed by 5 bases and the J gene end by 4 bases; junction bases not matched to a gene: 2.

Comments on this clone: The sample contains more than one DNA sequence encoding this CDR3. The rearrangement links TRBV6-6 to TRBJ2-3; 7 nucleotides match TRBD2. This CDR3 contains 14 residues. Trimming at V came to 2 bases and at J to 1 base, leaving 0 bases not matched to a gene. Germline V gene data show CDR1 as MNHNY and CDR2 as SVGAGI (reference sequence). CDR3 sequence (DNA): TGTGCCAGCAGTTACACTAGCGGCACAGATACGCAGTATTTT. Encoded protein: CASSYTSGTDTQYF.

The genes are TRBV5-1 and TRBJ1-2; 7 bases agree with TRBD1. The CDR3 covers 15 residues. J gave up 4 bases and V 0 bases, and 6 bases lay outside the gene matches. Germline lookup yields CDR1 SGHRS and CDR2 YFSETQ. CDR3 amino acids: CASSLERQGGYGYTF. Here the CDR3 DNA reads TGCGCCAGCAGCTTGGAAAGACAGGGTGGCTATGGCTACACCTTC.

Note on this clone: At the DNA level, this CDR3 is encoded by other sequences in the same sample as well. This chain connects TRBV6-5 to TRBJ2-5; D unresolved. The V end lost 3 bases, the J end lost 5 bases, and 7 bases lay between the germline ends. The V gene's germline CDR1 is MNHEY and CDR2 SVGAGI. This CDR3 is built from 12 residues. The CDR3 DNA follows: TGTGCCAGCAGTTATACTCGGGAGACCCAGTACTTC. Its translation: CASSYTRETQYF.

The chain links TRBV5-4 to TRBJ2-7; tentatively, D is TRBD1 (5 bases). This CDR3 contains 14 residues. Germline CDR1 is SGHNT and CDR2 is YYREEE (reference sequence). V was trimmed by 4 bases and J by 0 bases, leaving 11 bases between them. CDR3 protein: CASSDKQVSYEQYF. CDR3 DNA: TGTGCCAGCAGCGACAAACAGGTCTCCTACGAGCAGTACTTC.

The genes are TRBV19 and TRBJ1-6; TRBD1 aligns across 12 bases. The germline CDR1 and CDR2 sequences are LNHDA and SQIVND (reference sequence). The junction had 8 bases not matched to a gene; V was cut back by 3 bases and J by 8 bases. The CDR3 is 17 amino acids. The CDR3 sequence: CASSISGQGALDSPLHF. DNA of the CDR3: TGTGCCAGTAGTATTTCGGGACAGGGGGCTCTGGATTCACCCCTCCACTTT.

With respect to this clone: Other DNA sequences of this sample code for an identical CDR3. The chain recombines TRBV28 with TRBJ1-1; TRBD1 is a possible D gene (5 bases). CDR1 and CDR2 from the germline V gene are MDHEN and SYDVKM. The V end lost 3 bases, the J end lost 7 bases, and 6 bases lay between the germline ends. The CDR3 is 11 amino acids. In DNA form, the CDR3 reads TGTGCCAGCAGTTTGGGACTTGAAGCTTTCTTT. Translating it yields CASSLGLEAFF.

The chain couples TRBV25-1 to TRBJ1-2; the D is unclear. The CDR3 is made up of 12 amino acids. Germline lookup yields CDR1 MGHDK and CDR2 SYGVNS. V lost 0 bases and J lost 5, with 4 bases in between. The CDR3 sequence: CASSEYRYGYTF. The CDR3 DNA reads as TGTGCCAGCAGTGAATACCGATATGGCTACACCTTC.

CDR3 bases: TGTGCCAGCAGCTTCGGACTCGCCAATCAGCCCCAGCATTTT. Protein sequence: CASSFGLANQPQHF. The J gene is TRBJ1-5, the V gene TRBV7-2; D is unresolved. CDR1 and CDR2 from the germline V gene are SGHTA and FQGNSA. V gave up 3 bases and J gave up 3 bases, with 9 bases separating them. CDR3 size: 14 residues.

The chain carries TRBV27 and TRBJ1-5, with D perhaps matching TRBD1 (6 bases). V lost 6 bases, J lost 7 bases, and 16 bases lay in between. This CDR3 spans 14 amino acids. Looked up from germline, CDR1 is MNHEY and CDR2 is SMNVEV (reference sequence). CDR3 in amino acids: CASSTSGAIQPQHF. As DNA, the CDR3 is TGTGCCAGCAGCACCTCAGGGGCGATCCAGCCCCAGCATTTT.

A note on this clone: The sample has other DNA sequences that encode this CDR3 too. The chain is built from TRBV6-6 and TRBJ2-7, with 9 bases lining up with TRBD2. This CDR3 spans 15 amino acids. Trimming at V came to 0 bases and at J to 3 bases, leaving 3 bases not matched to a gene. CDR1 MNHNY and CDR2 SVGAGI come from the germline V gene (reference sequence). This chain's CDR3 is CASSYSLTSGYEQYF. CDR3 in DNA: TGTGCCAGCAGTTACTCCTTGACTAGCGGCTACGAGCAGTACTTC.

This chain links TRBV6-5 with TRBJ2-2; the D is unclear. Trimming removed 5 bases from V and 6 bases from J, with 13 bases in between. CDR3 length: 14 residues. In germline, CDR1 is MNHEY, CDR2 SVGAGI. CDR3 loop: CASSPIQNAGELFF. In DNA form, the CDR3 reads TGTGCCAGCAGTCCTATCCAAAATGCCGGGGAGCTGTTTTTT.

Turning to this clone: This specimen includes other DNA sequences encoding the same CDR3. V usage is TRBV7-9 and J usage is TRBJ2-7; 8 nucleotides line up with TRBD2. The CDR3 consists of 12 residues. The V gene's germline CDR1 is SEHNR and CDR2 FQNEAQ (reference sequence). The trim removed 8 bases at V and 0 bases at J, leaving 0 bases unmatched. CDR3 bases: TGTGCCAGCCGGGGGGGCTCCTACGAGCAGTACTTC. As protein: CASRGGSYEQYF.

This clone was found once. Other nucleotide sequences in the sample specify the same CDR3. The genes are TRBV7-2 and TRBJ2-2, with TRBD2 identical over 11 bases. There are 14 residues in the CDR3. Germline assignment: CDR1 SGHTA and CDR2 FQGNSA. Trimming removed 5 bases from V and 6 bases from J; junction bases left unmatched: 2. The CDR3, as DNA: TGTGCCAGCAGCCCGGGACTAGCGGCCGGGGAGCTGTTTTTT. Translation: CASSPGLAAGELFF.

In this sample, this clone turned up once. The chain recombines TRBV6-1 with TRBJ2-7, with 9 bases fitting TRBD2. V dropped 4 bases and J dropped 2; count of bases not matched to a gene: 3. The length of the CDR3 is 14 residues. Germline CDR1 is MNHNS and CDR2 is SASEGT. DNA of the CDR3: TGTGCCAGCAGTGCGGGACTAGCCCCCTACGAGCAGTACTTC. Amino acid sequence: CASSAGLAPYEQYF.

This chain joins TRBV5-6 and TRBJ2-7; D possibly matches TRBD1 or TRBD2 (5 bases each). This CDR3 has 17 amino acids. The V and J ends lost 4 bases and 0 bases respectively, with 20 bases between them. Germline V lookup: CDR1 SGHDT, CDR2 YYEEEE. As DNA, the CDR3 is TGTGCCAGCAGCCCAGCCGTCCCTGAGGGGAGCTCCTACGAGCAGTACTTC. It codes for CASSPAVPEGSSYEQYF.

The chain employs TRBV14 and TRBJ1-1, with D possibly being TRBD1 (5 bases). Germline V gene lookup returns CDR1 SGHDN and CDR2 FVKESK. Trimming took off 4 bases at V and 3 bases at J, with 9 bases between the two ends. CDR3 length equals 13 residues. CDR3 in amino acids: CASSPGTDTEAFF. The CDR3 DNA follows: TGTGCCAGCAGCCCGGGGACGGACACTGAAGCTTTCTTT.

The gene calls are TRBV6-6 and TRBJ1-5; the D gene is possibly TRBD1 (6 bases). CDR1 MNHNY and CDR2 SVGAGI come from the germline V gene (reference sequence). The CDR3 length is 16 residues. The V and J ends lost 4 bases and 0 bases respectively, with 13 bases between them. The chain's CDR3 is CASSLRTDYSNQPQHF. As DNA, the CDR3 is TGTGCCAGCAGTTTAAGGACAGATTATAGCAATCAGCCCCAGCATTTT.

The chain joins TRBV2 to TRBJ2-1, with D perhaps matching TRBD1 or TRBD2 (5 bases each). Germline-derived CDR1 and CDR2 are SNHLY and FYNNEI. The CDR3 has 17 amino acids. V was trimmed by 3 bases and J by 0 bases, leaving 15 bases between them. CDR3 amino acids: CASSDLRSGHSYNEQFF. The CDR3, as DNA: TGTGCCAGCAGTGATCTCCGGAGCGGACACTCCTACAATGAGCAGTTCTTC.

The CDR3 coding sequence is TGCGCCAGCAGCCAAGATTGGCACCACTACGAGCAGTACTTC. Protein: CASSQDWHHYEQYF. The chain uses TRBV4-3 and TRBJ2-7; D gene uncertain. The CDR3 extends over 14 amino acids. Germline-derived CDR1 and CDR2 are LGHNA and YSLEER. Trimming removed 0 bases at V and 3 bases at J, with 9 bases between.

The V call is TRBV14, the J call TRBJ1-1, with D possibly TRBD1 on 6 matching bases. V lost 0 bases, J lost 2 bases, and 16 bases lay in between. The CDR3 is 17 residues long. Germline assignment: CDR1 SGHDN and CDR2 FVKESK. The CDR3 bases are TGTGCCAGCAGCCAAGACGAAACAGGGTTGGGAAACACTGAAGCTTTCTTT. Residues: CASSQDETGLGNTEAFF.

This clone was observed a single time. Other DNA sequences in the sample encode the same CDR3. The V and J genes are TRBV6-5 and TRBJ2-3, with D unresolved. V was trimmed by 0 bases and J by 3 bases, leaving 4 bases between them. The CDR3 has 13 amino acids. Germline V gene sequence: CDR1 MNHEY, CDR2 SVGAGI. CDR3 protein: CASSYSFTDTQYF. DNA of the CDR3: TGTGCCAGCAGTTACTCTTTTACAGATACGCAGTATTTT.